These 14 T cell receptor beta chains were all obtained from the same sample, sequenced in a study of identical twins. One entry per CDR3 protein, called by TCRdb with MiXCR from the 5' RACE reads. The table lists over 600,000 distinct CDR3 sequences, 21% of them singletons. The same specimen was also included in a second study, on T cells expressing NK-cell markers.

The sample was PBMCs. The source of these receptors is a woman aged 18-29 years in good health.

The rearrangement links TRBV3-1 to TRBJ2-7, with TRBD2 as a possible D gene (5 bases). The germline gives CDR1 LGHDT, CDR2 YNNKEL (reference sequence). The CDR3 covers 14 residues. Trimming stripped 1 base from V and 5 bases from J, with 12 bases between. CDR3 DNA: TGTGCCAGCAGCCAAGTGGTCGGGATCGACGAGCAGTACTTC. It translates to CASSQVVGIDEQYF.

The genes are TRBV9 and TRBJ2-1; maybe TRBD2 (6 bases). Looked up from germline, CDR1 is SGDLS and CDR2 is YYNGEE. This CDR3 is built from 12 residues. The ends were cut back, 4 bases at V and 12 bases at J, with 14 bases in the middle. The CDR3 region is CASSWDSNAQFF. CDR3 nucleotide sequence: TGTGCCAGCAGCTGGGACTCGAACGCGCAGTTCTTC.

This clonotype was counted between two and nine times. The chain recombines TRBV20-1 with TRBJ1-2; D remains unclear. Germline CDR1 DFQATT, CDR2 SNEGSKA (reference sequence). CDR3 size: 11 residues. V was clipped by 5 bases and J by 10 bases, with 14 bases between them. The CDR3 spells CSAPGLRDYTF. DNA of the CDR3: TGCAGTGCTCCCGGACTGAGAGACTACACCTTC.

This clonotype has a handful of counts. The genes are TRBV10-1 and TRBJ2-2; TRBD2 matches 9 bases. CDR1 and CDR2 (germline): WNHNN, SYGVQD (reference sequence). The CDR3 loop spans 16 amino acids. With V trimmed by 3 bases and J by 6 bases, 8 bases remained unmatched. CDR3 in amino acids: CASSDRSGGFSGELFF. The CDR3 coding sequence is TGCGCCAGCAGTGACCGTAGCGGGGGATTTTCCGGGGAGCTGTTTTTT.

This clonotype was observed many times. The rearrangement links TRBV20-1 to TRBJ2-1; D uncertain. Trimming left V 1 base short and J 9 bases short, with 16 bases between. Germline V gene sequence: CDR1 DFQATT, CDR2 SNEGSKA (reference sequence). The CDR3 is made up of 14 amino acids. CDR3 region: CSARVTTGGGEQFF. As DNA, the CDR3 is TGCAGTGCTAGAGTCACTACCGGTGGCGGTGAGCAGTTCTTC.

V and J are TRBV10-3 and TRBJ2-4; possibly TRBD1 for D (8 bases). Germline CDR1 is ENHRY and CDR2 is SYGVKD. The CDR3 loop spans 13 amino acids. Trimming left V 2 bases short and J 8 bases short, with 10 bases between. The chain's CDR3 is CAISETGGDIQYF. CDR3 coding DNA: TGTGCCATCAGTGAGACAGGGGGGGACATTCAGTACTTC.

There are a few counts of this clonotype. The chain's CDR3 is CAISNRGSGANVLTF. For the CDR3, the DNA is TGTGCCATCAGTAACAGGGGTTCTGGGGCCAACGTCCTGACTTTC. This rearrangement joins TRBV10-3 to TRBJ2-6; TRBD1 matches at 7 bases. V lost 5 bases and J lost 1; bases outside the gene matches: 2. Germline loops: CDR1 ENHRY, CDR2 SYGVKD. The CDR3 runs to 15 residues.

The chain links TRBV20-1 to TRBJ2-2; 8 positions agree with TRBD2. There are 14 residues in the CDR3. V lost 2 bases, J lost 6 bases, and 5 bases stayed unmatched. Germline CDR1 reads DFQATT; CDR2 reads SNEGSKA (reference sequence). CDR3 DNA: TGCAGTGCTAGAAGAGCGGGAGTATCCGGGGAGCTGTTTTTT. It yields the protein CSARRAGVSGELFF.

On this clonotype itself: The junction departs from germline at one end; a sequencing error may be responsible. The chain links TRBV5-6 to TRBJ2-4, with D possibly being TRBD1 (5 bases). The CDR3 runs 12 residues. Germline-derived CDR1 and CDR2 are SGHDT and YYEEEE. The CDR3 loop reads CASSLGQGVENF. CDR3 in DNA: TGTGCCAGCAGCTTGGGGCAAGGGGTAGAGAACTTC.

The CDR3: CSARDLAGRYSYNEQFF. DNA of the CDR3: TGCAGTGCTAGAGACCTAGCGGGAAGGTACTCCTACAATGAGCAGTTCTTC. V usage is TRBV20-1 and J usage is TRBJ2-1; TRBD2 aligns across 9 bases. The CDR3 contains 17 residues. J gave up 0 bases and V 0 bases, and 6 bases lay outside the gene matches. Germline V gene lookup returns CDR1 DFQATT and CDR2 SNEGSKA (reference sequence).

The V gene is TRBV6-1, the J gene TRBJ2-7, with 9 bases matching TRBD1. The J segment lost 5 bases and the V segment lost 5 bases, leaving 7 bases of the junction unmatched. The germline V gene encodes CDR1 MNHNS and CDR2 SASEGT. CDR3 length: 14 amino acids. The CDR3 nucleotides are TGTGCCAGCAGTCAACAGGGGGCTGTCGACGAGCAGTACTTC. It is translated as CASSQQGAVDEQYF.

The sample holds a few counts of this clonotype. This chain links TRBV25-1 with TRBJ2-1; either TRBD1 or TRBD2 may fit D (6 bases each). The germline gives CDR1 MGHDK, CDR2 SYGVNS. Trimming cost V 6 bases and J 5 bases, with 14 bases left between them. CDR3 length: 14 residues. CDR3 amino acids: CASRGFGGHNEQFF. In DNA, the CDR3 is TGTGCCAGCAGGGGGTTCGGGGGCCACAATGAGCAGTTCTTC.

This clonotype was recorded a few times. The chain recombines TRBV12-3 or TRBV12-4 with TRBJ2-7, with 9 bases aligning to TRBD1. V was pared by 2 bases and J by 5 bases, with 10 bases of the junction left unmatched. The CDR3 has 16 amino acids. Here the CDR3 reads CASSLTGQGRRHEQYF. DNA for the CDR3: TGTGCCAGCAGTTTAACGGGACAGGGACGGAGGCACGAGCAGTACTTC.

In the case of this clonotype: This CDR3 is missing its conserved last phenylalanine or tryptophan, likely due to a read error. CDR3 nucleotide sequence: TGTGCCAGCAGTGAAGGCTGGGGAGCCTCTGGCTACACCTTG. It codes for CASSEGWGASGYTL. V usage is TRBV6-1 and J usage is TRBJ1-2; no clear D gene. Germline CDR1 reads MNHNS; CDR2 reads SASEGT. Trimming cost V 1 base and J 7 bases, with 13 bases left between them. This CDR3 is 14 amino acids long.